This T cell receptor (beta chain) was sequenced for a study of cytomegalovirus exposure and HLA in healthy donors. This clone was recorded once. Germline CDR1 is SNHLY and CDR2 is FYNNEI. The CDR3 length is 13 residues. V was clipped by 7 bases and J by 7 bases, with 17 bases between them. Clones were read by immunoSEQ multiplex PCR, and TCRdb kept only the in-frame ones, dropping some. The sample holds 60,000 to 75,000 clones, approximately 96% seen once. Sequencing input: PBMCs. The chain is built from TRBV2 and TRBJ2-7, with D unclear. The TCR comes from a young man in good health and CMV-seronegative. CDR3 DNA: TGTGCCAGCAAGGTCGACTCCCCTCTGGAGCAGTACTTC. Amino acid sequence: CASKVDSPLEQYF.